This T cell receptor (beta chain) was captured by sequencing in a study of Graves' ophthalmopathy and Graves' hyperthyroidism. Findings of the study overall: The model reached approximately 70% sensitivity and about 73% specificity for predicting ophthalmopathy progression.

Many counts were recorded for this clonotype. Its target is not known. V lost 0 bases and J lost 4, with 4 bases in between. The CDR3 length is 12 residues. Per the germline V gene, CDR1 is SGHTA and CDR2 is FQGNSA. Amplifying from RNA transcripts, the study obtained TCR beta CDR3 regions. Second-round multiplex PCR came after a first-round RT-PCR that employed HTBI primers. TCRdb re-called the multiplex PCR reads through MiXCR, storing one row per CDR3 protein. The data contain about 700,000 distinct CDR3 sequences, about 40% of them seen just once; the ten biggest clones take up over 2.5%. This receptor was taken from an adult man with Graves' ophthalmopathy. The chain joins TRBV7-2 to TRBJ2-7; D gene uncertain. The sample comprised peripheral blood. CDR3 nucleotide sequence: TGTGCCAGCAGCTTAGCGCTGTACGAGCAGTACTTC. This translates into CASSLALYEQYF.